Here is one T cell receptor (beta chain) with its context. Antigen unknown. The germline V gene encodes CDR1 KGHSH and CDR2 LQKENI. After removal of 0 bases from V and 6 bases from J, the junction contained 7 bases not matched to a gene. CDR3 length: 15 amino acids. Using immunoSEQ multiplex PCR, the repertoire was profiled, and TCRdb retains in-frame clones only, with some absent. The sample lists 20,000 or so clones, around 87% seen once, with roughly 2.4% in the top ten. This sample was taken from a study of chemoradiotherapy in HPV16-positive cancers. Study in general: Candidate HPV-specific clones and shared TCR motifs came from a couple of HPV16-positive patients. Findings of the study overall: During treatment, candidate HPV-specific clones and E7-related motifs expanded in tumor. Functional assays defining HPV-specific T cells used only a couple of HPV16-positive patients.

This specimen consisted of blood, obtained from a patient who underwent chemoradiotherapy. The V and J genes are TRBV18 and TRBJ1-2, with TRBD1 matching 7 bases. The clonotype was recovered from a human donor with HPV-associated anogenital cancer. CDR3 nucleotides: TGTGCCAGCTCACCACCTACAGGGGAGGCGAATGGCTACACCTTC. Translating it yields CASSPPTGEANGYTF.